The count of the clone carrying this TCR beta chain is one. Its antigen is not known. The junction and the germline gene differ at one end; a read error may be behind it. The record originates from a study of blood T cells in healthy people across ages. Study observations and caveats: The unsorted PBMCs prevented any conclusive comparison of naive versus antigen-experienced cells.

CDR3 length equals 18 residues. Germline assignment: CDR1 LNHDA and CDR2 SQIVND (reference sequence). A second PCR, run for roughly 7 to 12 cycles, used a sample-barcoded 5' primer plus a J-beta primer mix. Paired-end reads containing CDR3 totaled no fewer than 2.5 million for each sample. TCRdb re-called the 5' RACE reads through MiXCR, storing one row per CDR3 protein. The table records almost 800,000 distinct CDR3 sequences, roughly 64% of them present only once. Healthy Russian Caucasian donors spanned ages roughly 6 to 90 years. The chain joins TRBV19 to TRBJ2-6; 8 nucleotides line up with TRBD1. Sequencing was done on a sample of blood. This TCR came from a man aged 25-40 years in good health. CDR3 DNA: TGTGCCAGCAGTAGTCCGGGACAGGAGATCTCTGGGGCCAACGTCCTGACTTTC. Its protein is CASSSPGQEISGANVLTF. Looking up the rest from reference TRBV19 and TRBJ2-6 gives the full variable domain: DGGITQSPKYLFRKEGQNVTLSCEQNLNHDAMYWYRQDPGQGLRLIYYSQIVNDFQKGDIAEGYSVSREKKESFPLTVTSAQKNPTAFYLCASSSPGQEISGANVLTFGAGSRLTVL.